These T cell receptor beta chains were read from a single sample in a study of beta chain features in type 1 diabetes. Produced via immunoSEQ multiplex PCR; TCRdb's table is partial and in-frame only. Among some 500,000 clones listed, over 9.5% were seen once. Sequenced sample: naive CD4+ T cells from blood. The receptors come from a woman aged 18-29 years in good health. The CDR3 runs from the conserved cysteine through the conserved F or W. D genes are given only for firm matches. Only part of the rows carry a size: once, few, many, or a class if the clone is expanded.

DNA,CDR3,size,D,J,V
TGTGCCAGCAGCTTGGACAGTCCTACGGTCTACGAGCAGTACTTC,CASSLDSPTVYEQYF,-,-,TRBJ2-7,TRBV5-6
TGTGCCAGCAGCTTAGGGCAGGGTACCGGGGCCAACGTCCTGACTTTC,CASSLGQGTGANVLTF,few,-,TRBJ2-6,TRBV7-9
TGTGCCAGCAGCCCCAGCCTAGCCACAGATACGCAGTATTTT,CASSPSLATDTQYF,once,-,TRBJ2-3,TRBV7-3
TGTGCCAGCAGTGTCCGGGCAGAGAACACTGAAGCTTTCTTT,CASSVRAENTEAFF,few,-,TRBJ1-1,TRBV2
TGTGCCATCAGCCCCCGGGTTGGGAGCAATGAGCAGTTCTTC,CAISPRVGSNEQFF,-,-,TRBJ2-1,TRBV10-3
TGCAGCGTGTTAGGAGCGGGAGGAGGCGAGCAGTACTTC,CSVLGAGGGEQYF,-,TRBD2,TRBJ2-7,TRBV29-1
TGTGCCAGCAGTTTATCGACTGGGGGCGCGGGCGGCTACACCTTC,CASSLSTGGAGGYTF,few,-,TRBJ1-2,TRBV27
TGTGCCAGCAGCCGAATGGGGGTTCCTGATGAAAAACTGTTTTTT,CASSRMGVPDEKLFF,-,-,TRBJ1-4,TRBV11-2
TGTGCCAGCAGCGTAGAAGTGAACACTGAAGCTTTCTTT,CASSVEVNTEAFF,few,-,TRBJ1-1,TRBV9
TGTGCGTGGAGCGCGGGAGACAATCAGCCCCAGCATTTT,CAWSAGDNQPQHF,-,-,TRBJ1-5,TRBV30
TGCGCCAGCAGCCAAGATACAGCAGGGAGCTCTGGAAACACCATATATTTT,CASSQDTAGSSGNTIYF,few,-,TRBJ1-3,TRBV4-3